Presented here are 8 T cell receptor beta chains from one specimen sequenced in a study of blood T cell repertoires in COVID-19. Measured with immunoSEQ multiplex PCR; TCRdb has only the in-frame clones, and not every one. The sample carries hundreds of thousands of clones, around 80% recorded once. Specimen: PBMCs or T cells enriched from blood (not recorded which). The receptors stem from a man aged 25-40 years with acute COVID-19.

This chain uses TRBV7-9 with TRBJ1-6; the match to TRBD1 covers 7 bases. Germline V gene lookup returns CDR1 SEHNR and CDR2 FQNEAQ (reference sequence). The CDR3 loop spans 16 amino acids. After removal of 1 base from V and 9 bases from J, the junction contained 9 bases not matched to a gene. The CDR3: CASSLETTGRTSPLHF. The CDR3, as DNA: TGTGCCAGCAGCTTAGAAACGACAGGGAGAACTTCACCCCTCCACTTT.

J is TRBJ1-4 and V is TRBV10-2; D call uncertain. Germline V CDR1 and CDR2: WSHSY, SAAADI. The CDR3 consists of 16 residues. Trimming cost V 6 bases and J 3 bases, with 17 bases left between them. Written as DNA, the CDR3 is TGCGCCAGCAGCTACGTCCGAGAGGGAGCTAATGAAAAACTGTTTTTT. Amino acids: CASSYVREGANEKLFF.

V gene TRBV6-5 combines with J gene TRBJ2-7; no clear D. The CDR3 has 15 amino acids. Trimming left V 6 bases short and J 0 bases short, with 15 bases between. CDR1 and CDR2 from the germline V gene are MNHEY and SVGAGI. The DNA of the CDR3 is TGTGCCAGCAGACCCAAGATCGGTTCCTCCTACGAGCAGTACTTC. Translated, it gives CASRPKIGSSYEQYF.

This chain joins TRBV5-4 and TRBJ1-2, with D perhaps TRBD1 (6 bases). The CDR3 is 14 residues long. V gave up 6 bases and J gave up 8 bases, with 20 bases separating them. Germline values: CDR1 SGHNT, CDR2 YYREEE (reference sequence). The CDR3 reads CASTLGAAQEGYTF. CDR3 in DNA: TGTGCCAGCACCCTGGGGGCAGCCCAGGAAGGCTACACCTTC.

This chain connects TRBV5-4 to TRBJ1-6, with D uncertain. V lost 2 bases to trimming and J lost 14 bases, with 17 bases between them. The CDR3 is 14 amino acids. Germline V gene data show CDR1 as SGHNT and CDR2 as YYREEE (reference sequence). The CDR3 coding sequence is TGTGCCAGCAGCTTACTGCCGGGAGATTTCACCCTCCACTTT. Translated: CASSLLPGDFTLHF.

The count of this clone is one. The rearrangement uses TRBV28 and TRBJ1-1; TRBD1 might be the D (6 bases). Trimming cost V 1 base and J 1 base, with 13 bases left between them. The CDR3 consists of 16 residues. CDR1 MDHEN and CDR2 SYDVKM come from the germline V gene. DNA of the CDR3: TGTGCCAGCAGTTTATTAAACAGGGTCCAGAACACTGAAGCTTTCTTT. It is translated as CASSLLNRVQNTEAFF.

The CDR3 nucleotides read TGTGCTAGTGGTTTGGTATGGAGGGAAGGTGGCTACACCTTC. Translating it yields CASGLVWREGGYTF. The V call is TRBV12-5, the J call TRBJ1-2, with D unresolved. The CDR3 contains 14 residues. The V gene lost 0 bases and the J gene lost 7 bases, with 12 bases spanning the gap. Per the germline V gene, CDR1 is LGHNT and CDR2 is FRNRAP.

This chain uses TRBV19 with TRBJ1-1; 7 nucleotides align to TRBD1. CDR1 is LNHDA, CDR2 SQIVND, per germline (reference sequence). This CDR3 spans 14 amino acids. Trimming at V came to 6 bases and at J to 2 bases, leaving 6 bases not matched to a gene. Here the CDR3 DNA reads TGTGCCAGTAGGACCGGACAGGAAAACACTGAAGCTTTCTTT. It is translated as CASRTGQENTEAFF.